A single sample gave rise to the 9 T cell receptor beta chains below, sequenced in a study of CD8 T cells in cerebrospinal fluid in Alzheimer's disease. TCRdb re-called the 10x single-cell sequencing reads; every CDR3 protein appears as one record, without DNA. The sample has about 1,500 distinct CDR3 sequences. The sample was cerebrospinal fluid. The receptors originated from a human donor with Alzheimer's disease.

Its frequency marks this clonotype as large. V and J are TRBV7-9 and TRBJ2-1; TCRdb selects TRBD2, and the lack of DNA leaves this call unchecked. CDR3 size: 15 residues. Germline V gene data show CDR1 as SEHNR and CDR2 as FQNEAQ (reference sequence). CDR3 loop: CASSATSGGFNEQFF. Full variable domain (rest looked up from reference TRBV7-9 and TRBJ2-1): DTGVSQNPRHKITKRGQNVTFRCDPISEHNRLYWYRQTLGQGPEFLTYFQNEAQLEKSRLLSDRFSAERPKGSFSTLEIQRTEQGDSAMYLCASSATSGGFNEQFFGPGTRLTVL.

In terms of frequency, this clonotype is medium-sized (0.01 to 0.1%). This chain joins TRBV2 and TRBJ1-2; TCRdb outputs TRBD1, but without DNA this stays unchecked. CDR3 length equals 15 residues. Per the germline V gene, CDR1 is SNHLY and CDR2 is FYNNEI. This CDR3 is CASSEVRDGTSGYTF.

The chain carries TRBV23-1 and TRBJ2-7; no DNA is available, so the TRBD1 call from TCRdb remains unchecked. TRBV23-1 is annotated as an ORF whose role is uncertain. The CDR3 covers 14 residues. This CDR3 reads CASSPPGTAYEQYF.

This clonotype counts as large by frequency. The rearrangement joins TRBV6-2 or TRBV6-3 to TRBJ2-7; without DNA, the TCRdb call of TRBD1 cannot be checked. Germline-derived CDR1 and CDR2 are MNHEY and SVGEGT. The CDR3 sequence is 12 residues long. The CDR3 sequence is CASSSPVGEQYF.

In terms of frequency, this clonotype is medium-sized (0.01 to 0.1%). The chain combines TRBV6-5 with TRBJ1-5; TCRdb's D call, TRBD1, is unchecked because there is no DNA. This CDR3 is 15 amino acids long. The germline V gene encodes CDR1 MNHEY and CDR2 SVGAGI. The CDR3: CASSWDGSSNQPQHF.

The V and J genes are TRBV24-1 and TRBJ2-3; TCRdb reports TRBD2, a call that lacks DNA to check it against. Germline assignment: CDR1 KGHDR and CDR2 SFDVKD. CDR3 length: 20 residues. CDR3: CATSIGASSLSGLDSHTQYF.

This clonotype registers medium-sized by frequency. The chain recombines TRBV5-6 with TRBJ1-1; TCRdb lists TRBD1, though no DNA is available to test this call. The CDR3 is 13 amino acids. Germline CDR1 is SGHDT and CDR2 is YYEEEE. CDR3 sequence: CASRRSGYTEAFF.

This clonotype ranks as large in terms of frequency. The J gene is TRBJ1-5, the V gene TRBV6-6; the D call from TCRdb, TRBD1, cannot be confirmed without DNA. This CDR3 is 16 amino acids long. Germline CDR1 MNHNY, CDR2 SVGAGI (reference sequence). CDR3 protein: CASSYPGQGAGQPQHF.

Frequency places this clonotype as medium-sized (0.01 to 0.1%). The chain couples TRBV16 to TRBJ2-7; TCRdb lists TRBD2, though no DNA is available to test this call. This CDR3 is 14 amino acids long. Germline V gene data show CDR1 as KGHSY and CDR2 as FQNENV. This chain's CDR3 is CASSFLPGSGEQYF.